This T cell receptor beta chain comes out of a study of vaccination and CD4 T cells after COVID-19. Turning to the study itself: Four females and six males made up the convalescents, with two Hispanic. Culture controls were given either a CEFX pool, an HIV-1 Nef pool, or no peptide.

Germline V gives CDR1 LNHDA, CDR2 SQIVND (reference sequence). This CDR3 region has 13 residues. V was cut by 4 bases and J by 5 bases, with 8 bases left in between. The Oncomine TCR Beta short-read assay was what sequenced the DNA obtained from cultured CD4+ T cells. Extraction of genomic DNA was performed on cultured CD4+ T cells. Using its own MiXCR run on the PCR reads, TCRdb lists one record per CDR3 protein. The repertoire has about 3,500 distinct CDR3 sequences, 65% to 80% of them found once; the top ten carry almost 25%. With regard to this clonotype: No antigen is known for it.

Study-level findings and limits: SARS-CoV-2-reactive clonotype medians increased from about 22 to 38, not significantly.

Sample treatment: roughly 10-day PBMC culture with coronavirus spike peptide pools or control peptides (ViraFEST assay). The chain couples TRBV19 to TRBJ2-2; a weak D match, TRBD2 (5 bases). The sequence was obtained from a human donor who had recovered from COVID-19. Sample: CD4+ T cells from blood, cultured in vitro. The CDR3 DNA sequence: TGTGCCAGTAGTAGGGGAGAGACCGGGGAGCTGTTTTTT. This encodes CASSRGETGELFF. The full variable domain, with the rest looked up from reference TRBV19 and TRBJ2-2, is DGGITQSPKYLFRKEGQNVTLSCEQNLNHDAMYWYRQDPGQGLRLIYYSQIVNDFQKGDIAEGYSVSREKKESFPLTVTSAQKNPTAFYLCASSRGETGELFFGEGSRLTVL.